This TCR beta chain originates from a study of blood T cell repertoires in COVID-19. As for the study in general: The United States, Italy and Spain supplied acute and convalescent COVID-19 samples.

Only in-frame clones appear in the TCRdb table, and some are missing; sequencing was by immunoSEQ multiplex PCR. Of some 150,000 clones in the sample, roughly 90% were seen once. Cohort allocation depended upon clinical history that participants reported. Germline CDR1 and CDR2: LGHDT and YNNKEL (reference sequence). CDR3 length equals 16 residues. Trimming cost V 3 bases and J 4 bases; bases outside gene matches: 2. The sequence was collected from a man aged 45-65 years who had recovered from COVID-19. The sample consisted of PBMCs or T cells enriched from blood (not recorded which). This chain joins TRBV3-1 (or the pseudogene TRBV3-2) and TRBJ2-1, with 14 bases aligning to TRBD2. The CDR3 sequence: CASSQGLAGAYNEQFF. DNA of the CDR3: TGTGCCAGCAGCCAGGGACTAGCGGGGGCTTACAATGAGCAGTTCTTC.